Listed here are 24 T cell receptor beta chains from one sample, sequenced in a study of CDR3 diversity in severe acne. TCRdb fed the PCR reads into MiXCR, producing one record per CDR3 protein. The sample consists of roughly 100,000 distinct CDR3 sequences, roughly 51% of them appearing once. The sample comprised blood. The receptors come from a male donor with acne.

This clonotype was seen many times. An end of the junction does not agree with germline; a read error may underlie this. The chain employs TRBV29-1 and TRBJ2-4, with 9 bases matching TRBD1. CDR1 SQVTM and CDR2 ANQGSEA come from the germline V gene. CDR3 size: 12 residues. This CDR3 is CSVEGQGNIQYF. CDR3 bases: TGCAGCGTAGAAGGACAGGGGAACATTCAGTACTTC.

This clonotype appeared a few times. This sequence joins TRBV20-1 and TRBJ1-2, with 8 bases fitting TRBD1. Germline CDR1 DFQATT, CDR2 SNEGSKA (reference sequence). Germline trimming cut 6 bases from V and 6 bases from J; bases unmatched to any gene: 3. This CDR3 contains 11 residues. CDR3 in amino acids: CSASGGDGYTF. In nucleotides, the CDR3 is TGCAGTGCCTCAGGGGGCGATGGCTACACCTTC.

This clonotype was picked up many times. J is TRBJ1-5 and V is TRBV4-1, with D unresolved. The germline V and J ends were trimmed by 0 bases and 6 bases, with 0 bases remaining between them. Germline-derived CDR1 and CDR2 are MGHRA and YSYEKL. The CDR3 is 11 residues long. CDR3 sequence: CASSQDQPQHF. The CDR3 DNA sequence: TGCGCCAGCAGCCAAGATCAGCCCCAGCATTTT.

The chain links TRBV9 to TRBJ1-2; 8 bases map to TRBD1. J was trimmed by 3 bases and V by 3 bases; bases with no gene match: 4. Germline CDR1 reads SGDLS; CDR2 reads YYNGEE. This CDR3 spans 14 amino acids. The CDR3 loop reads CASSAGQGDYGYTF. DNA for the CDR3: TGTGCCAGCAGCGCTGGACAGGGCGACTATGGCTACACCTTC.

This clonotype was seen repeatedly, ten times or more. The chain couples TRBV9 to TRBJ2-3; TRBD1 is a possible D gene (6 bases). CDR1 and CDR2 from the germline V gene are SGDLS and YYNGEE. The CDR3 is made up of 15 amino acids. The V and J ends lost 3 bases and 0 bases respectively, with 11 bases between them. The CDR3 here is CASSEGQFSTDTQYF. CDR3 nucleotides: TGTGCCAGCAGCGAGGGACAATTTAGCACAGATACGCAGTATTTT.

The chain has TRBV6-4 and TRBJ2-2; 12 bases match TRBD2. Germline CDR1 reads MRHNA; CDR2 reads SNTAGT. The CDR3 totals 20 residues. Trimming cost V 1 base and J 5 bases; bases outside gene matches: 14. The CDR3, as DNA: TGTGCCAGCAGTGACTACGGGGCTAGCGGGAGGGAAAGGGAGACCGGGGAGCTGTTTTTT. Its protein product is CASSDYGASGRERETGELFF.

The V call is TRBV20-1, the J call TRBJ2-1; 11 bases align to TRBD2. CDR3 length: 16 amino acids. The junction had 8 bases not matched to a gene; V was cut back by 0 bases and J by 7 bases. Germline CDR1 reads DFQATT; CDR2 reads SNEGSKA (reference sequence). CDR3 in DNA: TGCAGTGCTAGAGATGTAACTAGCGGGAGTATGAATGAGCAGTTCTTC. Encoded protein: CSARDVTSGSMNEQFF.

J is TRBJ2-7 and V is TRBV12-3 or TRBV12-4, with D tentatively TRBD2 (5 bases). The CDR3 is 13 residues long. The germline V and J ends were trimmed by 5 bases and 4 bases, with 12 bases remaining between them. The CDR3 loop is CASSPDGGYEQYF. The CDR3 DNA sequence: TGTGCCAGCAGTCCAGACGGAGGTTACGAGCAGTACTTC.

This clonotype was seen a few times. V usage is TRBV27 and J usage is TRBJ1-1; D not certain. Germline V gene sequence: CDR1 MNHEY, CDR2 SMNVEV (reference sequence). V was shortened by 3 bases and J by 0 bases, with 5 bases between the two germline ends. The CDR3 spans 13 residues. Here the CDR3 reads CASSFRVNTEAFF. CDR3 nucleotides: TGTGCCAGCAGTTTTCGGGTGAACACTGAAGCTTTCTTT.

The chain has TRBV12-3 or TRBV12-4 and TRBJ2-1; D is perhaps TRBD1 (5 bases). The CDR3 spans 15 residues. V lost 2 bases, J lost 2 bases, and 10 bases lay in between. The CDR3, as DNA: TGTGCCAGCAGTTTATCCGACAGCGCCTACAATGAGCAGTTCTTC. This translates into CASSLSDSAYNEQFF.

This clonotype showed up many times. V gene TRBV4-1 combines with J gene TRBJ2-7, with TRBD1 identical over 8 bases. J lost 0 bases, V lost 1 base, and 5 bases had no gene match. The CDR3 is made up of 16 amino acids. Per the germline V gene, CDR1 is MGHRA and CDR2 is YSYEKL. The CDR3 coding sequence is TGCGCCAGCAGCCAAGCCACCGGGACAGGCTCCTACGAGCAGTACTTC. Amino acid sequence: CASSQATGTGSYEQYF.

This clonotype qualifies as medium-sized (0.01 to 0.1%). This rearrangement joins TRBV2 to TRBJ2-3; no firm D call. The CDR3 has 12 amino acids. Germline CDR1 is SNHLY and CDR2 is FYNNEI. Trimming removed 5 bases from V and 2 bases from J, with 5 bases in between. Here the CDR3 DNA reads TGTGCCAGCAGTTCCCCCACAGATACGCAGTATTTT. Translation: CASSSPTDTQYF.

CDR3 sequence: CASSYRGTSRNEQFF. The CDR3 nucleotides read TGTGCCAGCAGTTACCGCGGGACGTCTCGCAATGAGCAGTTCTTC. The genes are TRBV6-2 or TRBV6-3 and TRBJ2-1; possibly TRBD2 for D (6 bases). Trimming pared 2 bases from V and 6 bases from J, leaving 14 bases between. Germline V lookup: CDR1 MNHEY, CDR2 SVGEGT. This CDR3 is 15 amino acids long.

CDR3 region: CSARDLRGQYTGELFF. The CDR3 DNA is TGCAGTGCTAGAGATCTCAGGGGGCAGTACACCGGGGAGCTGTTTTTT. V is TRBV20-1 and J is TRBJ2-2; 8 bases are a match to TRBD1. V lost 0 bases to trimming and J lost 3 bases; unmatched junction nucleotides: 6. Germline V gene lookup returns CDR1 DFQATT and CDR2 SNEGSKA (reference sequence). The CDR3 loop spans 16 amino acids.

The genes are TRBV3-1 and TRBJ2-7; no clear D. The CDR3 covers 14 residues. V was cut by 4 bases and J by 2 bases, with 12 bases left in between. Germline CDR1 is LGHDT and CDR2 is YNNKEL (reference sequence). The CDR3 DNA sequence: TGTGCCAGCAGCCGAATGGGTGGGGCCTACGAGCAGTACTTC. Protein: CASSRMGGAYEQYF.

The V gene is TRBV9, the J gene TRBJ1-1; the D is unclear. Germline loops: CDR1 SGDLS, CDR2 YYNGEE. V lost 0 bases and J lost 0, with 9 bases in between. This CDR3 has 15 residues. The CDR3 sequence: CASSVGPGLNTEAFF. The CDR3 nucleotides are TGTGCCAGCAGCGTAGGTCCGGGGTTGAACACTGAAGCTTTCTTT.

This sequence joins TRBV6-2 or TRBV6-3 and TRBJ1-1; no firm D call. Germline V lookup: CDR1 MNHEY, CDR2 SVGEGT. V lost 2 bases, J lost 2 bases, and 18 bases lay in between. The CDR3 has 17 amino acids. In nucleotides, the CDR3 is TGTGCCAGCAGTTACGACGCCCCGTTGCGCGGAAACACTGAAGCTTTCTTT. Translated: CASSYDAPLRGNTEAFF.

A note on this clonotype: A much larger clone lies one base from this, so it may be a read error. This chain connects TRBV29-1 to TRBJ1-2, with no clear D. There are 14 residues in the CDR3. Germline V gene lookup returns CDR1 SQVTM and CDR2 ANQGSEA. The CDR3 is CSVEEGFPNYGHTF. The CDR3 DNA reads TGCAGCGTTGAAGAGGGGTTCCCTAACTATGGCCACACCTTC. The whole variable domain, filled in from reference TRBV29-1 and TRBJ1-2, reads SAVISQKPSRDICQRGTSLTIQCQVDSQVTMMFWYRQQPGQSLTLIATANQGSEATYESGFVIDKFPISRPNLTFSTLTVSNMSPEDSSIYLCSVEEGFPNYGHTFGSGTRLTVV.

This clonotype was counted ten times or more. The chain is built from TRBV7-9 and TRBJ2-7; 7 bases match TRBD1. Germline values: CDR1 SEHNR, CDR2 FQNEAQ (reference sequence). This CDR3 region has 13 residues. V lost 5 bases, J lost 3 bases, and 4 bases stayed unmatched. This chain's CDR3 is CASSRRDSYEQYV. The CDR3 DNA reads as TGTGCCAGCAGCAGAAGGGACAGCTACGAGCAGTACGTC.

The chain recombines TRBV5-1 with TRBJ2-2, with a possible D match to TRBD2 (6 bases). Germline CDR1 reads SGHRS; CDR2 reads YFSETQ. The CDR3 contains 15 residues. Between the trimmed V and J ends, which lost 0 bases and 9 bases, there was a span of 15 bases. The CDR3 DNA is TGCGCCAGCAGCTTGGGGGTGGGGGGAAGGAGGGAGCTGTTTTTT. This gives the protein CASSLGVGGRRELFF.

This clonotype was counted at least ten times. The chain recombines TRBV20-1 with TRBJ1-5; 8 bases agree with TRBD1. The germline V gene has CDR1 DFQATT and CDR2 SNEGSKA (reference sequence). Trimming cost V 1 base and J 4 bases; bases outside gene matches: 6. CDR3 length: 15 residues. Written as DNA, the CDR3 is TGCAGTGCTAGAGTCGACAGGGGAGCAAATCAGCCCCAGCATTTT. This encodes CSARVDRGANQPQHF.

This clonotype was detected only a few times. The V call is TRBV10-1, the J call TRBJ1-1; D is possibly TRBD1 (6 bases). Germline V gives CDR1 WNHNN, CDR2 SYGVQD (reference sequence). The V end lost 3 bases, the J end lost 4 bases, and 9 bases lay between the germline ends. This CDR3 region has 13 residues. The CDR3 loop reads CASSDRGRTEAFF. CDR3 nucleotide sequence: TGCGCCAGCAGTGACAGGGGCCGCACTGAAGCTTTCTTT.

This clonotype was seen only a few times. The chain combines TRBV9 with TRBJ2-5; the match to TRBD2 covers 8 bases. V shed 6 bases and J 2 bases; nucleotides not matched to a gene: 3. The germline CDR1 and CDR2 sequences are SGDLS and YYNGEE. This CDR3 is 13 amino acids long. CDR3 residues: CASTGGEQETQYF. The CDR3 DNA follows: TGTGCCAGCACCGGGGGGGAGCAAGAGACCCAGTACTTC.

This clonotype was recorded many times. The J gene is TRBJ2-1, the V gene TRBV9; 10 positions agree with TRBD2. With 3 bases clipped from V and 5 bases from J, the junction kept 5 bases outside the gene matches. Germline assignment: CDR1 SGDLS and CDR2 YYNGEE. The CDR3 runs 15 residues. CDR3 protein: CASSGRLAGNNEQFF. CDR3 in DNA: TGTGCCAGCAGCGGACGACTAGCGGGTAACAATGAGCAGTTCTTC. Using reference TRBV9 and TRBJ2-1 for the parts outside the CDR3, the full variable domain is DSGVTQTPKHLITATGQRVTLRCSPRSGDLSVYWYQQSLDQGLQFLIQYYNGEERAKGNILERFSAQQFPDLHSELNLSSLELGDSALYFCASSGRLAGNNEQFFGPGTRLTVL.